Ten or more counts support the clone carrying this TCR beta chain. This sample was taken from a study of blood T cell repertoires in COVID-19. Study context: From the United States, Italy and Spain came samples of acute and convalescent COVID-19. T cells, B-cell-depleted T cells, or PBMCs provided the cDNA or gDNA that served as material.

Under the authors' procedure: Counts of nucleated cells, estimated from reference gene primer amplification, were obtained. Profiling relied on immunoSEQ multiplex PCR, and the TCRdb table lists in-frame clones only, not all of them. D and trimming come from the DNA, and the V and J calls and clone size come from that table. The repertoire holds some 83,000 clones, with 60% to 80% as singletons. The length of the CDR3 is 14 residues. Deletions cut 0 bases from V and 0 bases from J, with 5 bases between. Germline V gene sequence: CDR1 SGHDT, CDR2 YYEEEE. The sequence derives from an elderly woman with acute or convalescent COVID-19. What was sequenced was peripheral blood. The V and J genes are TRBV5-6 and TRBJ2-3; D gene ambiguous. This CDR3 reads CASSLAGSTDTQYF. CDR3 nucleotide sequence: TGTGCCAGCAGCTTGGCGGGTAGCACAGATACGCAGTATTTT. The full variable domain, in which reference TRBV5-6 and TRBJ2-3 provide the parts outside the CDR3, is DAGVTQSPTHLIKTRGQQVTLRCSPKSGHDTVSWYQQALGQGPQFIFQYYEEEERQRGNFPDRFSGHQFPNYSSELNVNALLLGDSALYLCASSLAGSTDTQYFGPGTRLTVL.